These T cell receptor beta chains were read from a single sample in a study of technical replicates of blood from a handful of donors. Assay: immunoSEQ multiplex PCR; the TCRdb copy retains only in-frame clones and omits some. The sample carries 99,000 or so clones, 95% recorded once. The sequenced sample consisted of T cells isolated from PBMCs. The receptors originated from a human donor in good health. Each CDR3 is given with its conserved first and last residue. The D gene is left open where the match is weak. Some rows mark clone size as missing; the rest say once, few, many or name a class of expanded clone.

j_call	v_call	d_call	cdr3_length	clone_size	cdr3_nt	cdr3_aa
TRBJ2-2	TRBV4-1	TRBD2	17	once	TGCGCCAGCAGCCAAGATCCGGCGGGGGGATTCACCGGGGAGCTGTTTTTT	CASSQDPAGGFTGELFF
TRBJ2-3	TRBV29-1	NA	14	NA	TGCAGCGTTGAAGAAGGGGCGGTCGCAGATACGCAGTATTTT	CSVEEGAVADTQYF
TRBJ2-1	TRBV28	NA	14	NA	TGTGCCAGCCGCCAGGGGAGGGCCCCCAATGAGCAGTTCTTC	CASRQGRAPNEQFF
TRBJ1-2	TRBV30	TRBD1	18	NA	TGTGCCTGGAGTGCCCCCCCGGGCGAGACAGGGGTAAACTATGGCTACACCTTC	CAWSAPPGETGVNYGYTF
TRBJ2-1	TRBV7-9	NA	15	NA	TGTGCCAGCAGCTTAGTTGCGGGATCGGGGAATGAGCAGTTCTTC	CASSLVAGSGNEQFF
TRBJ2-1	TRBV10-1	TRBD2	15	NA	TGCGCCAGCAGTGAGGTAGCGGGGGTCGAGAATGAGCAGTTCTTC	CASSEVAGVENEQFF
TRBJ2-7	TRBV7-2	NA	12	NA	TGTGCCAGCAGCTCGGACACACACGAGCAGTACTTC	CASSSDTHEQYF
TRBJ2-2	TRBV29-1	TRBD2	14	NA	TGCAGCGTCGGACTAGCAGCGAACACCGGGGAGCTGTTTTTT	CSVGLAANTGELFF
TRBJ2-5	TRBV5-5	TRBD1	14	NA	TGTGCCAGCAGCTTCGGGGACAGTTACGAGACCCAGTACTTC	CASSFGDSYETQYF
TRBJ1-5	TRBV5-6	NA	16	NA	TGTGCCAGCAGCTTGGCGGGCGGGGGAGGAGGTCAGCCCCAGCATTTT	CASSLAGGGGGQPQHF
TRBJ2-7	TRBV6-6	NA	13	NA	TGTGCCAGCAGTTTCCCCGGGGCCTACGAGCAGTACTTC	CASSFPGAYEQYF
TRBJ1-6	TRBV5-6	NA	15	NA	TGTGCCAGCAGCTTTAACAGGGCGGATAATTCACCCCTCCACTTT	CASSFNRADNSPLHF
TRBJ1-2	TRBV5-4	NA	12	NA	TGTGCCAGCAGGGGGCGCCTCGATGGCTACACCTTC	CASRGRLDGYTF
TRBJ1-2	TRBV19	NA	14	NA	TGTGCCAGTAGTATCCTTGGCCGGAGGACGGGCTACACCTTC	CASSILGRRTGYTF
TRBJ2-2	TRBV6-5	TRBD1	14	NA	TGTGCCAGCAGTATGGACAGGGACACCGGGGAGCTGTTTTTT	CASSMDRDTGELFF
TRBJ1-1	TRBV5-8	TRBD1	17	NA	TGTGCCAGCAGCTCTACGTGGGGCGACAGGGCGAAAACGGAAGCTTTCTTT	CASSSTWGDRAKTEAFF
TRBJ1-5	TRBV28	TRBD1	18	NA	TGTGCCAGCAGCCTACCGCGGGACAGGGTGAATAGCAATCAGCCCCAGCATTTT	CASSLPRDRVNSNQPQHF
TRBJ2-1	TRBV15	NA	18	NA	TGTGCCACCAGCAGATTTCCCCCCAAGGACAGTTCCTACAATGAGCAGTTCTTC	CATSRFPPKDSSYNEQFF